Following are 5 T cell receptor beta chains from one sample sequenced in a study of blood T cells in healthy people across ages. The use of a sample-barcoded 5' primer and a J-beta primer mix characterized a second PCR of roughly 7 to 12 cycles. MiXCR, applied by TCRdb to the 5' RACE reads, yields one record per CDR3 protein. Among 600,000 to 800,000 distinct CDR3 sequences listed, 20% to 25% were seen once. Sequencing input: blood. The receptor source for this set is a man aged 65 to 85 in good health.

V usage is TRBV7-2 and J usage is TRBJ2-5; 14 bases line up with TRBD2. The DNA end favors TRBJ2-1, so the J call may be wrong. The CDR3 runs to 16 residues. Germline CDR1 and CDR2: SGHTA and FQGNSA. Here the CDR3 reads CASSLRLAGGRGEQFF. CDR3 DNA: TGTGCCAGCAGCTTGAGACTAGCGGGAGGGCGTGGTGAGCAGTTCTTC.

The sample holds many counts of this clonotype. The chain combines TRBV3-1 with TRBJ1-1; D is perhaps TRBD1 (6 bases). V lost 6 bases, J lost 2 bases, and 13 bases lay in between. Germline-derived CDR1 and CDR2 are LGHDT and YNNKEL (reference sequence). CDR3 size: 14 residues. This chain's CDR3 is CASREAGENTEAFF. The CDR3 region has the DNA TGTGCCAGCAGGGAGGCAGGGGAAAACACTGAAGCTTTCTTT.

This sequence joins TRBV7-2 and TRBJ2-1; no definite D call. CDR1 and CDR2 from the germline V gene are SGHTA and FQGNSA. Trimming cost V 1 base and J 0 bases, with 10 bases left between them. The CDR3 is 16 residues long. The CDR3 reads CASSLVATGSYNEQFF. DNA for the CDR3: TGTGCCAGCAGCTTAGTGGCCACGGGCTCCTACAATGAGCAGTTCTTC.

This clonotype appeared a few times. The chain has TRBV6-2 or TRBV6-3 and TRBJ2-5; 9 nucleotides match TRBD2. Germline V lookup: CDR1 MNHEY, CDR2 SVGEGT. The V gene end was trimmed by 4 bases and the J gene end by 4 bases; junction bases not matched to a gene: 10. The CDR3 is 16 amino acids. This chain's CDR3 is CASSSFSGSIGETQYF. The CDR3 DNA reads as TGTGCCAGCAGTTCTTTTAGCGGGAGCATCGGAGAGACCCAGTACTTC.

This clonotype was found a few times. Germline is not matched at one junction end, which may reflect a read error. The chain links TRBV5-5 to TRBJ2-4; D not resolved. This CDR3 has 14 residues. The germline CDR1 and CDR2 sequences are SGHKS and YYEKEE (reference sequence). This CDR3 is CASSPELAKNIQYF. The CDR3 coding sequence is TGTGCCAGCAGCCCGGAATTAGCCAAAAACATCCAGTACTTC.